These 19 T cell receptor beta chains share one sample of origin, sequenced in a study of OX40 agonist ivuxolimab in advanced cancers. TCRdb's copy holds only in-frame clones and misses some; the assay was immunoSEQ multiplex PCR. Of 50,000 to 75,000 clones in the sample, 87% were seen once. The source was CD4+ or CD8+ T cells sorted from blood, collected in a trial of the OX40 agonist ivuxolimab. These receptors were taken from an adult with an advanced solid tumor such as melanoma, head and neck, liver or kidney cancer.

The CDR3 region is CASNSGGGTQYF. In DNA, the CDR3 is TGTGCCAGCAACTCGGGAGGGGGGACCCAGTACTTC. This sequence joins TRBV6-5 and TRBJ2-5; 8 nucleotides align to TRBD2. V was pared by 7 bases and J by 7 bases, with 5 bases of the junction left unmatched. The CDR3 sequence is 12 residues long. CDR1 MNHEY and CDR2 SVGAGI come from the germline V gene.

The chain combines TRBV4-2 with TRBJ2-5; D ambiguous. The CDR3 is made up of 16 amino acids. Germline V gene data show CDR1 as LGHNA and CDR2 as YNFKEQ. Trimming left V 1 base short and J 5 bases short, with 17 bases between. The CDR3 nucleotides read TGTGCCAGCAGCCAAGGGGTAGCCCTGGCGCCCGAGACCCAGTACTTC. This gives the protein CASSQGVALAPETQYF.

The rearrangement links TRBV29-1 to TRBJ2-6; the match to TRBD1 covers 8 bases. The junction had 11 bases not matched to a gene; V was cut back by 4 bases and J by 0 bases. CDR3 length equals 18 residues. Germline V gene lookup returns CDR1 SQVTM and CDR2 ANQGSEA. The CDR3 spells CSVGSSRGLISGANVLTF. The CDR3 DNA is TGCAGCGTTGGGTCTAGCAGGGGGCTTATCTCTGGGGCCAACGTCCTGACTTTC.

The rearrangement joins TRBV6-4 to TRBJ1-1, with 7 positions matching TRBD1. V shed 0 bases, J shed 1 base, and the junction held 2 bases outside the gene matches. The CDR3 extends over 15 amino acids. Germline CDR1 is MRHNA and CDR2 is SNTAGT. The DNA for the CDR3 is TGTGCCAGCAGTGACTCAAACAGGGGGAACACTGAAGCTTTCTTT. Its translation: CASSDSNRGNTEAFF.

Points on this clone: In the same sample, other DNA sequences code for this CDR3. The chain couples TRBV4-1 to TRBJ1-5, with a weak D call TRBD1 (5 bases). V was cut by 1 base and J by 2 bases, with 9 bases left in between. This CDR3 comprises 15 residues. Germline CDR1 reads MGHRA; CDR2 reads YSYEKL. The CDR3 DNA is TGCGCCAGCAGCCAAGCGGGGACGGGCAATCAGCCCCAGCATTTT. It encodes CASSQAGTGNQPQHF.

The chain has TRBV30 and TRBJ1-5; D uncertain. CDR3 size: 13 residues. V lost 1 base to trimming and J lost 1 base, with 5 bases between them. The germline CDR1 and CDR2 sequences are GTSNPN and SVGIG (reference sequence). The DNA for the CDR3 is TGTGCCTGGAGTGGGGGAAGCAATCAGCCCCAGCATTTT. This sequence encodes CAWSGGSNQPQHF.

This clone was picked up a small number of times. Additional DNA sequences in this sample encode the identical CDR3. V usage is TRBV14 and J usage is TRBJ2-4, with 8 bases identical to TRBD2. CDR1 and CDR2 from the germline V gene are SGHDN and FVKESK. V lost 1 base to trimming and J lost 6 bases; unmatched junction nucleotides: 8. This CDR3 has 16 amino acids. The DNA of the CDR3 is TGTGCCAGCAGCCAAGGGACGGGGGGGGCTCGAAACATTCAGTACTTC. This encodes CASSQGTGGARNIQYF.

This chain uses TRBV6-1 with TRBJ1-1; 8 nucleotides align to TRBD1. The CDR3 is 12 amino acids. V lost 6 bases to trimming and J lost 11 bases; unmatched junction nucleotides: 8. The V gene's germline CDR1 is MNHNS and CDR2 SASEGT. For the CDR3, the DNA is TGTGCCAGCAGCCAAAGGACAGGGACGGCTTTCTTT. This codes for CASSQRTGTAFF.

The V gene is TRBV2, the J gene TRBJ2-3, with D possibly being TRBD2 (6 bases). This CDR3 is 13 amino acids long. Trimming removed 8 bases at V and 2 bases at J, with 11 bases between. Germline V gives CDR1 SNHLY, CDR2 FYNNEI. The DNA of the CDR3 is TGTGCCAGCGAGGAGGGAGACACAGATACGCAGTATTTT. It is translated as CASEEGDTDTQYF.

The chain combines TRBV5-1 with TRBJ2-2; maybe TRBD1 (6 bases). Germline V gene sequence: CDR1 SGHRS, CDR2 YFSETQ. The ends were cut back, 2 bases at V and 7 bases at J, with 9 bases in the middle. The CDR3 consists of 13 residues. CDR3: CASSFTGHGELFF. CDR3 coding DNA: TGCGCCAGCAGCTTTACAGGGCACGGGGAGCTGTTTTTT. Full variable domain (rest looked up from reference TRBV5-1 and TRBJ2-2): KAGVTQTPRYLIKTRGQQVTLSCSPISGHRSVSWYQQTPGQGLQFLFEYFSETQRNKGNFPGRFSGRQFSNSRSEMNVSTLELGDSALYLCASSFTGHGELFFGEGSRLTVL.

The rearrangement links TRBV5-6 to TRBJ2-7; D gene uncertain. CDR3 length: 13 residues. Germline V gene data show CDR1 as SGHDT and CDR2 as YYEEEE. The ends were cut back, 4 bases at V and 2 bases at J, with 10 bases in the middle. For the CDR3, the DNA is TGTGCCAGCAGCCGGTCGGACGCCTACGAGCAGTACTTC. This sequence encodes CASSRSDAYEQYF.

This clone was observed a single time. This chain joins TRBV28 and TRBJ1-4; maybe TRBD1 (6 bases). The CDR3 is 15 residues long. The germline V gene encodes CDR1 MDHEN and CDR2 SYDVKM. V was pared by 5 bases and J by 7 bases, with 17 bases between. CDR3 protein: CASSRNGGVGEKLFF. Written as DNA, the CDR3 is TGTGCCAGCAGTCGGAACGGGGGCGTCGGTGAAAAACTGTTTTTT.

Only a few counts were recorded for this clone. CDR3 sequence: CASSILMGGIPSNQPQHF. The CDR3 bases are TGTGCCAGTAGTATACTAATGGGGGGGATACCTAGCAATCAGCCCCAGCATTTT. This rearrangement joins TRBV19 to TRBJ1-5; a possible D gene is TRBD1 (5 bases). V lost 2 bases and J lost 0, with 17 bases in between. This CDR3 has 18 amino acids. Germline loops: CDR1 LNHDA, CDR2 SQIVND (reference sequence).

CDR3 coding DNA: TGTGCCAGCAGTCGACAGGGAACCTACGAGCAGTACTTC. Its translation is CASSRQGTYEQYF. The chain combines TRBV6-1 with TRBJ2-7; 7 nucleotides match TRBD1. Per the germline V gene, CDR1 is MNHNS and CDR2 is SASEGT. V dropped 5 bases and J dropped 2; count of bases not matched to a gene: 3. CDR3 length: 13 residues.

This clone has a handful of counts. This rearrangement joins TRBV2 to TRBJ2-1, with 7 nucleotides matching TRBD2. This CDR3 region has 16 residues. CDR1 and CDR2 (germline): SNHLY, FYNNEI. The V segment lost 2 bases and the J segment 2 bases; nucleotides outside the gene matches: 6. This chain's CDR3 is CASSELGAGAYNEQFF. Here the CDR3 DNA reads TGTGCCAGCAGTGAATTAGGCGCGGGAGCCTACAATGAGCAGTTCTTC.

The gene calls are TRBV7-2 and TRBJ2-1; D gene uncertain. V lost 7 bases, J lost 5 bases, and 18 bases lay in between. The germline CDR1 and CDR2 sequences are SGHTA and FQGNSA. CDR3 size: 15 residues. For the CDR3, the DNA is TGTGCCAGCACGAAGACACCTGGGTCCCACAATGAGCAGTTCTTC. This translates into CASTKTPGSHNEQFF.

J is TRBJ1-2 and V is TRBV7-9; TRBD1 agrees at 8 bases. This CDR3 comprises 15 residues. Germline V gives CDR1 SEHNR, CDR2 FQNEAQ (reference sequence). V was pared by 4 bases and J by 3 bases, with 7 bases of the junction left unmatched. Here the CDR3 DNA reads TGTGCCAGCAGCTCCTACAGGGGGAATGACTATGGCTACACCTTC. As protein: CASSSYRGNDYGYTF. Full variable domain (remainder filled in from reference TRBV7-9 and TRBJ1-2): DTGVSQNPRHKITKRGQNVTFRCDPISEHNRLYWYRQTLGQGPEFLTYFQNEAQLEKSRLLSDRFSAERPKGSFSTLEIQRTEQGDSAMYLCASSSYRGNDYGYTFGSGTRLTVV.

The rearrangement uses TRBV2 and TRBJ2-5, with TRBD2 as a possible D gene (6 bases). Germline CDR1 is SNHLY and CDR2 is FYNNEI. The CDR3 is 14 residues long. Trimming left V 4 bases short and J 4 bases short, with 13 bases between. The CDR3 nucleotides read TGTGCCAGCAGTGTCGGGAGCCGGCGAGAGACCCAGTACTTC. Protein sequence: CASSVGSRRETQYF.

This CDR3 is CASSERGLGKYNEQFF. The CDR3, as DNA: TGTGCCAGCAGCGAGCGGGGGCTGGGGAAATACAATGAGCAGTTCTTC. The J gene is TRBJ2-1, the V gene TRBV9; 8 nucleotides agree with TRBD2. V trimming: 3 bases; J trimming: 4 bases; junction bases outside the gene matches: 9. The CDR3 has 16 amino acids. Germline V gene sequence: CDR1 SGDLS, CDR2 YYNGEE.